This TCR beta chain emerged from a study of cytomegalovirus exposure and HLA in healthy donors (dated 2017 in TCRdb). As for the study more broadly: An earlier analysis of around 600 of the donors reported about 290 Gb of sequence data and around 120 million unique TCR beta sequences from roughly 180 million T cells. Typing coverage differed by locus: A, B, C, DRB1 and DQB1 were typed in roughly 620-630 donors, DQA1 in approximately 520, DPA1 in approximately 600, and DPB1 in around 440. In a later genetic analysis, genome-wide SNP genotypes for about 65% of the 666 donors were used, and that subset was treated as a discovery cohort. To predict cytomegalovirus infection status, the study brought together high-throughput TCR immunosequencing, statistical association of individual TCRs with disease status, and machine learning. The study was designed to test whether signatures of past pathogen exposure could be identified by cataloging public T cell receptors. Rather than drawing on any new phenotypic data, the later analysis identified candidate immune exposures from TCR beta sequences and the way those sequences occurred across donors. Roughly 5 DR-DQ haplotypes were treated as single units for association and clustering because of strong linkage in the cohort. Of the roughly 400 genotyped donors, 75% to 85% were placed in the genetic ancestry cluster associated with self-reported Caucasian donors. Every discovery cohort repertoire had been produced on one sequencing platform. In a later analysis, previously published TCR beta repertoires from 500 to 750 donors were re-analyzed and high-resolution HLA genotyping was added so that TCR occurrence patterns could be studied. A separate validation cohort of about 110 different subjects was used in addition to the roughly 700-subject first cohort. Donor age, sex, ethnicity and CMV serostatus were compiled alongside the repertoire data. To decide whether each TCR beta V gene segment behaved as functional or pseudogenic, an earlier analysis of some 600 of the donors relied on high-throughput TCR beta sequencing. An early release that covered about 600 HLA-typed donors contained about 300 gigabases of sequencing data and approximately 85 million unique TCR sequences. Both class I and class II loci were covered by HLA typing, at four-digit resolution. Among around 400 genotyped donors of the cohort, an average of approximately 200,000 unique TCR beta nucleotide sequences was sequenced per donor, of which approximately 18% were non-productive. The study used immunosequencing to profile the T cell repertoires of 670 or so subjects and linked those repertoires to cytomegalovirus serostatus.

The research as a whole found: In a later genetic analysis, a missense DCLRE1C variant was associated with V-gene and J-gene trimming of TCR beta chains, and the association was replicated in an independent cohort. At a false discovery rate of 0.05, a later analysis linked about 17,000 TCR beta sequences to specific HLA alleles. A later analysis found that TCR association rates varied across HLA loci, with DRB1 alleles showing the most associated TCRs and HLA-C alleles the fewest. Compared with the approximately 720-donor mean, donors in an Asian-associated ancestry cluster had fewer N-insertions in productive TCRs, according to a later genetic analysis. The authors suggested that the approach could potentially be extended to other disease states and immunological phenotypes. The 87-base-pair reads could not distinguish some IMGT-functional V segments, including TRBV6-2 and TRBV6-3, so those segments were excluded. A later analysis found that HLA-associated TCR beta chains were more clonally expanded and had lower generation probabilities than equally common non-associated chains. Three of the identified cytomegalovirus-associated TCR beta chains were confirmed in vitro to be specific for cytomegalovirus antigens. Several of the top co-occurrence clusters appeared to be linked to parvovirus B19, influenza, CMV and Epstein-Barr virus, according to a later analysis. This cohort had only TCR beta chains sequenced, and the lack of alpha or paired-chain data limited which features could be detected. The sequencing pipeline was judged likely to have produced a cluster of highly shared sequence variants as a technical artifact. Because some donors lacked HLA typing at each locus, the association tests relied only on the typed subset. The presence/absence analyses assumed that sequencing depth was roughly uniform across donors, and that assumption may not be true. The classifier was reported to diagnose cytomegalovirus status with high specificity and sensitivity in both the original and validation cohorts. The only immune exposure information available for the cohort was CMV serostatus. Over 15 rarely observed V segments, including chromosome 9 orphons, were excluded from the earlier analysis of several hundred of the donors because counts were too low. While some public TCRs were present in many individuals, most TCR sequences turned up only very rarely across donors. A further reported finding was that TCR beta sequences accurately predicted the HLA-A and HLA-B alleles for most subjects in the first cohort. A later analysis found that most CMV-associated TCR beta chains appeared HLA-restricted, with HLA associations seemingly driven largely by CMV exposure. A total of fewer than 200 TCR beta chains were listed by the study as associated with cytomegalovirus. When HLA alleles, especially DR and DQ, strongly co-occurred, attributing TCR associations to individual alleles was difficult. Correlated functional status among segregating V segments might reflect linkage disequilibrium, but an unknown experimental factor could not be ruled out. In an earlier analysis of about 600 of the donors, most TCR beta V segments appeared in productive rearrangements about 87% or about 30% of the time, broadly matching IMGT annotations.

There are a few counts of this clone. The clone's antigen remains unknown. One base away there is no much larger clone; base qualities are not given. The cohort consisted of some 670 healthy bone marrow donors. Cohort members were all nominally healthy when sampled, although unrecorded immune exposures were likely present. The donor was CMV seronegative and belonged to the group of more than 300 seronegative cohort members. Each donor provided a peripheral blood sample, and peripheral blood mononuclear cells were used for TCR beta sequencing. Genomic DNA was extracted from the blood cell samples with the Qiagen DNeasy Blood Extraction Kit. The CDR3 spans 16 residues, from the cysteine through the phenylalanine. Only CDR3 DNA is held: 48 bases, read in frame from base 1. For CDR1 and CDR2, the germline V gene (reference sequence) lists SGHNT and YYREEE. Trimming takes 7 bases off V and 1 base off J; junction bases not matched to a gene: 8.

The library relied on the immunoSEQ multiplex PCR assay. The multiplex PCR relied on a mix of 60 forward primers for TCR Vbeta segments and 13 reverse primers for TCR Jbeta segments. A multiplex PCR assay on genomic DNA amplified the CDR3 region of rearranged TCR beta genes. The amplified TCR beta libraries were sequenced on the Illumina HiSeq System as 87-base-pair reads. The paper's processing steps were these. A later analysis counted some 80 million unique TCR beta chains across the 600 to 850 repertoires, and some 11 million of these chains were shared by at least two donors. To remove PCR and sequencing errors, raw reads were error-corrected and collapsed into unique sequences using a nearest-neighbor algorithm that merged closely related sequences. V, D and J gene segments were assigned by aligning CDR3 sequences to IMGT reference sequences. Each retained sequence needed at least a six-nucleotide match to both a V gene segment and a J gene segment. A rearrangement counted as productive if the CDR3 had no stop codons and remained in frame with V and J, and every other rearrangement counted as non-productive. Following IMGT convention, CDR3 was defined as the stretch from the second conserved V-encoded cysteine to the conserved J-encoded phenylalanine. The earlier analysis of a few hundred of the donors excluded sequences that lacked an unambiguous match to a single V gene segment. In an earlier analysis of some 590 of the donors, a V segment was called functional when productive rearrangements were above 56.7%, and segregating when the standard deviation between donors exceeded 5%. A statistical classification framework was developed to diagnose cytomegalovirus status using the catalog of TCR beta chain sequences. V and J gene assignment, in a later analysis, came from comparing TCR nucleotide sequences with IMGT/GENE-DB human TR gene sequences. In a later analysis, CDR3 sequences and most-parsimonious VDJ recombination scenarios were assigned using the TCRdist pipeline. A later analysis defined each TCR beta chain by its CDR3 amino acid sequence plus V-gene family, and excluded reads lacking a unique V-gene family. As a way to deal with suspected cross-contamination and a sequencing artifact, a later analysis dropped approximately 570 nucleotide sequences that were highly shared and had low generation probability. For each public chain, a later analysis derived a clonal expansion index from normalized ranks of inferred template counts within each repertoire. In a later analysis, generation probabilities were computed using a VDJ recombination model fitted to out-of-frame rearrangements, and the results were checked against IGoR. In a later analysis, TCR-TCR, TCR-HLA and TCR-CMV co-occurrence was scored with hypergeometric tests, and a repertoire-size bias correction was applied to TCR pairs. False discovery rates were estimated in a later analysis by permuting HLA or CMV assignments 20 times. In a later analysis, co-occurring TCRs were grouped using DBSCAN, with TCRdist sequence similarity added in when clustering inside HLA-allele-positive subsets. For co-occurrence clustering, repertoires with fewer than 30,000 or more than 120,000 public chains were excluded, along with a handful of repertoires with anomalous nucleotide sharing. TCRdb provides this immuneACCESS table in a form limited to in-frame rearrangements. Some clones are lacking; in checked studies, under half of them reflect an unresolved V gene, and why the rest are absent is not known. V and J calls and clone size follow that table, whereas D and trimming were derived from the DNA. Present in this sample are roughly 140,000 clones, around 10% of which were seen just once. The ten top clones hold roughly 1.9% of the sample.

This clonotype originated in a male donor in good health and CMV-seronegative. The sequence joins TRBV5-4 to TRBJ2-6; 7 middle bases align to TRBD1. The sequenced sample consisted of PBMCs. The CDR3 region: CASGRDRASGANVLTF. The DNA sequence follows: TGTGCCAGCGGAAGAGACAGGGCTTCTGGGGCCAACGTCCTGACTTTC.